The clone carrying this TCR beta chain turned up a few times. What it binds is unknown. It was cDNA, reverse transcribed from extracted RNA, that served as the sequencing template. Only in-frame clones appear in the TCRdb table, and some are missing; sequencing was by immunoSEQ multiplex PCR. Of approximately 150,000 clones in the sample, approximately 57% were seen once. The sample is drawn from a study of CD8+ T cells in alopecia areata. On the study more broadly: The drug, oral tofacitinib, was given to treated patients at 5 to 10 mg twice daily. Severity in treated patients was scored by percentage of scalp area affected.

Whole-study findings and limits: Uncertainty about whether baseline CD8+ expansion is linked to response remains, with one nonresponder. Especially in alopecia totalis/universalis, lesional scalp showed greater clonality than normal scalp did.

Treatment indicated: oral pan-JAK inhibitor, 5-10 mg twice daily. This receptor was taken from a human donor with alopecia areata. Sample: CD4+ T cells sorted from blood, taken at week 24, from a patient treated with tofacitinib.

The CDR3 region has the DNA TGTGCCAGCAGCCCGCAGGGGCTAGGGGCCAACGTCCTGACTTTC. It is translated as CASSPQGLGANVLTF. V is TRBV6-5 and J is TRBJ2-6; tentatively, D is TRBD1 (6 bases). The CDR3 runs to 15 residues. Germline-derived CDR1 and CDR2 are MNHEY and SVGAGI. V dropped 6 bases and J dropped 4 bases, with 13 bases sitting between them.